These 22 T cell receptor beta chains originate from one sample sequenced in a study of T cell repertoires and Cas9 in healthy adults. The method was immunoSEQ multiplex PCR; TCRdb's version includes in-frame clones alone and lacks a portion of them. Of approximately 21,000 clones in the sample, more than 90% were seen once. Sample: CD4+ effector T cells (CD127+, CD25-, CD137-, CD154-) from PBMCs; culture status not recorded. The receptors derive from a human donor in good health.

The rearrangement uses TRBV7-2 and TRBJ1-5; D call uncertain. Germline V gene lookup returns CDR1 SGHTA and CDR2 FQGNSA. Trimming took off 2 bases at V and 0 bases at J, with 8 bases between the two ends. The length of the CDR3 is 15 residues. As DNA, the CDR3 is TGTGCCAGCAGCTTAAGCCCGGATAGCAATCAGCCCCAGCATTTT. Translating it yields CASSLSPDSNQPQHF.

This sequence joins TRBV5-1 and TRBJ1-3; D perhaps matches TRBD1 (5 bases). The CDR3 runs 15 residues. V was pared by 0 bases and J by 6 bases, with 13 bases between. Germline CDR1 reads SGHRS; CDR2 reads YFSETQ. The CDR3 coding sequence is TGCGCCAGCAGCTTGGGGGGACGGAGAGAAAACACCATATATTTT. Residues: CASSLGGRRENTIYF.

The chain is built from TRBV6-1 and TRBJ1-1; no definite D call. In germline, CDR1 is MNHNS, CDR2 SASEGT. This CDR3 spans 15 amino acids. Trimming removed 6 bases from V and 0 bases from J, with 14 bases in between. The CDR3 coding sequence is TGTGCCAGCAGCGAGGGTCCTGTTATGAACACTGAAGCTTTCTTT. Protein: CASSEGPVMNTEAFF.

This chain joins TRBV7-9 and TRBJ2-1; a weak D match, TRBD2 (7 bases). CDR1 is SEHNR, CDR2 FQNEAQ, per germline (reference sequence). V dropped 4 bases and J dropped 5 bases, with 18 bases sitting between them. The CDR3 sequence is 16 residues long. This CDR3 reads CASSSIGGVAHNEQFF. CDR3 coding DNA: TGTGCCAGCAGCTCCATAGGGGGGGTGGCCCACAATGAGCAGTTCTTC.

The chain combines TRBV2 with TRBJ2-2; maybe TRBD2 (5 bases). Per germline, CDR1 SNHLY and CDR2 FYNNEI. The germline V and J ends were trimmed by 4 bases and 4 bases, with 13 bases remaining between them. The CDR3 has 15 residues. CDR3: CASSGYRGGTGELFF. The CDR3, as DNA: TGTGCCAGCAGTGGGTACCGGGGTGGCACCGGGGAGCTGTTTTTT.

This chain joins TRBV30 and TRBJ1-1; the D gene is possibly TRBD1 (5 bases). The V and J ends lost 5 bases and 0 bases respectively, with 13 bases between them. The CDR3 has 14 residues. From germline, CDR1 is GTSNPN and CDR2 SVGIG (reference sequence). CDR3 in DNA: TGTGCCTGGGATTCGGGACTGATGAACACTGAAGCTTTCTTT. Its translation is CAWDSGLMNTEAFF.

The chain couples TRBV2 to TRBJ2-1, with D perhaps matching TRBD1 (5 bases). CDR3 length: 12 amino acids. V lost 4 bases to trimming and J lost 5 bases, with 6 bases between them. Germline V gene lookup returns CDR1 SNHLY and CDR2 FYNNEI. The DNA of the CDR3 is TGTGCCAGCAGTGCGACAGACAATGAGCAGTTCTTC. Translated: CASSATDNEQFF.

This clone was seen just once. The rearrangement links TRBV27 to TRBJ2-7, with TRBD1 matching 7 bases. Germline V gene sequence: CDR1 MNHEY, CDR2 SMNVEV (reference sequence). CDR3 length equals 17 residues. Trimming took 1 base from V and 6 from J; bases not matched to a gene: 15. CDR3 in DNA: TGTGCCAGCAGTTTATGGCCGGGACAGAGGGGGAATTTCGAGCAGTACTTC. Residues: CASSLWPGQRGNFEQYF.

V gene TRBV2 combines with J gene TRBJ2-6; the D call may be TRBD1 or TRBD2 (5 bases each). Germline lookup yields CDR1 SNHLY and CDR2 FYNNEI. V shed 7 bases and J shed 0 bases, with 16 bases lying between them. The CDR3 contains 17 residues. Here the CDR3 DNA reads TGTGCCAGCACCACCGGGACGGTGAGCTCTGGGGCCAACGTCCTGACTTTC. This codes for CASTTGTVSSGANVLTF.

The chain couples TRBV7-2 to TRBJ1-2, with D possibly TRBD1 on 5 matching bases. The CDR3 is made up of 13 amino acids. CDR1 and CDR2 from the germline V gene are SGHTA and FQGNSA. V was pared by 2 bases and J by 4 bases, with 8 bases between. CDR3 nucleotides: TGTGCCAGCAGCTTACAGGGAGGCTATGGCTACACCTTC. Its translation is CASSLQGGYGYTF. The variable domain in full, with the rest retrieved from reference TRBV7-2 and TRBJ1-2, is GAGVSQSPSNKVTEKGKDVELRCDPISGHTALYWYRQSLGQGLEFLIYFQGNSAPDKSGLPSDRFSAERTGGSVSTLTIQRTQQEDSAVYLCASSLQGGYGYTFGSGTRLTVV.

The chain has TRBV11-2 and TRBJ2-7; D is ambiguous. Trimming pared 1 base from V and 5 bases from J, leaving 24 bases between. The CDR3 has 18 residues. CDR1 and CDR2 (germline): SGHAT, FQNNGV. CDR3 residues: CASSLVRRARGGGNEQYF. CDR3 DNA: TGTGCCAGCAGCTTAGTAAGACGTGCTCGCGGTGGTGGGAACGAGCAGTACTTC.

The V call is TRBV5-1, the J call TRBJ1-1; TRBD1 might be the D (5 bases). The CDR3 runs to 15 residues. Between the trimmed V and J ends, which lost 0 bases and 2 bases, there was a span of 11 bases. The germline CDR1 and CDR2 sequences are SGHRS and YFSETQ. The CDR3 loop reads CASSLAETANTEAFF. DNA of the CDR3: TGCGCCAGCAGCTTGGCCGAGACAGCTAACACTGAAGCTTTCTTT.

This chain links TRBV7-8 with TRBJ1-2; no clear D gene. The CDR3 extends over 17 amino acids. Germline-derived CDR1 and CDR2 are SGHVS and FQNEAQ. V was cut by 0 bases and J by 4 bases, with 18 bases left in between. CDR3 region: CASSLATLLMRGYGYTF. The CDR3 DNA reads TGTGCCAGCAGCTTAGCGACGCTCCTGATGCGGGGCTATGGCTACACCTTC.

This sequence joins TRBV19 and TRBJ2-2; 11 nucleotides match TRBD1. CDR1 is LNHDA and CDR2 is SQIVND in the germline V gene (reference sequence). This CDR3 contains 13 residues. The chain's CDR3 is CGCRDRGTGELFF. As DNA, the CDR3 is TGTGGTTGCAGGGACAGGGGGACCGGGGAGCTGTTTTTT.

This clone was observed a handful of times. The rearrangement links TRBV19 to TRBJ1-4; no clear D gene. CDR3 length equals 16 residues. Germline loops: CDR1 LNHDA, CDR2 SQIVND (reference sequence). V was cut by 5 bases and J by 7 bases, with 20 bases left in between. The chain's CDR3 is CASSWTTGGVSEKLFF. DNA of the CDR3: TGTGCCAGTAGTTGGACGACCGGTGGGGTTAGTGAAAAACTGTTTTTT.

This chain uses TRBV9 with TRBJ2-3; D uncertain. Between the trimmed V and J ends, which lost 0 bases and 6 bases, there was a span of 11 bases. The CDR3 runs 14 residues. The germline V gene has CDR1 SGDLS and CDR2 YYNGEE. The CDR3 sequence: CASSVVGRSDTQYF. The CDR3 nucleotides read TGTGCCAGCAGCGTAGTGGGAAGGTCCGATACGCAGTATTTT.

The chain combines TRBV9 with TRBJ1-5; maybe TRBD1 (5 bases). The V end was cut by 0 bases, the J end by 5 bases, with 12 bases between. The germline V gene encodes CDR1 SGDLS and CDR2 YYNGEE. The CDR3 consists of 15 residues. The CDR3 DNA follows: TGTGCCAGCAGCGTAGGGCCGGACACTGATCAGCCCCAGCATTTT. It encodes CASSVGPDTDQPQHF.

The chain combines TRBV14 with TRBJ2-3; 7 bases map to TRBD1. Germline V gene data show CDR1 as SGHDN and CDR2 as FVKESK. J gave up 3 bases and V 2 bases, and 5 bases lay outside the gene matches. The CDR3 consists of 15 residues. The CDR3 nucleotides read TGTGCCAGCAGCCAACTCGACAGGGAGACAGATACGCAGTATTTT. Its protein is CASSQLDRETDTQYF.

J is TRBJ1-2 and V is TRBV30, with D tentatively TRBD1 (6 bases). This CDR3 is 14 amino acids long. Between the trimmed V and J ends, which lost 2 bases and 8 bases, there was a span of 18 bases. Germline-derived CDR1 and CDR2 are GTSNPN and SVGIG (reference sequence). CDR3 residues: CAWSIQGPSGGYTF. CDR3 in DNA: TGTGCCTGGAGTATACAGGGCCCGTCGGGCGGCTACACCTTC.

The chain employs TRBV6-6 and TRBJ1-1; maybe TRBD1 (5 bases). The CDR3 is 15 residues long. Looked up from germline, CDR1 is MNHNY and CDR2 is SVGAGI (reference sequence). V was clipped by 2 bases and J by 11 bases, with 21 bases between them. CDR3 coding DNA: TGTGCCAGCAGTTACCGGCGGAGCCAACCTGGGGGGGCTTTCTTT. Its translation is CASSYRRSQPGGAFF.

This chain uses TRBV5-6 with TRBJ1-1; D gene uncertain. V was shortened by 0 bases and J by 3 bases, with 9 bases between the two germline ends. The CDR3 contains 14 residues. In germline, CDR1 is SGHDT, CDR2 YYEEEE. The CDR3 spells CASSLVRGDTEAFF. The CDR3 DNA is TGTGCCAGCAGCTTGGTCCGGGGAGACACTGAAGCTTTCTTT.

The CDR3 loop is CASSQENTEAFF. Written as DNA, the CDR3 is TGTGCCAGCTCACAGGAGAACACTGAAGCTTTCTTT. V gene TRBV18 combines with J gene TRBJ1-1; D is unclear. This CDR3 has 12 amino acids. Trimming took 4 bases from V and 1 from J, leaving 4 bases between them. Germline-derived CDR1 and CDR2 are KGHSH and LQKENI.